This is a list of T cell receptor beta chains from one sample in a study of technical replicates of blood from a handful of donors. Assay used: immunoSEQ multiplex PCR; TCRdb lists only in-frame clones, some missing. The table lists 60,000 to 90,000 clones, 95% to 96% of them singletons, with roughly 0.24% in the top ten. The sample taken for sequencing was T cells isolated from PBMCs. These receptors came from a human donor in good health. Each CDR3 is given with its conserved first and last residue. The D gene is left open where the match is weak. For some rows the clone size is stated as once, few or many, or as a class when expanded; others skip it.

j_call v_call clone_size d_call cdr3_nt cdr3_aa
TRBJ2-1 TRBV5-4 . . TGTGCCAGCAGGTTAGGGGTATCTTCCTACAATGAGCAGTTCTTC CASRLGVSSYNEQFF
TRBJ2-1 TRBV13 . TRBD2 TGTGCCAGCAGCCCAGGACTAGCGGGAGCCATACGGGGGAGATATGAGCAGTTCTTC CASSPGLAGAIRGRYEQFF
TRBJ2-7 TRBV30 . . TGTGCCTGGACGGGGGATAAGGGGGCGGTGGACGAGCAGTACTTC CAWTGDKGAVDEQYF
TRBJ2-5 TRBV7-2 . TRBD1 TGTGCCAGCAGCTTAGACAGGACAGGGCCTATCCAAGAGACCCAGTACTTC CASSLDRTGPIQETQYF
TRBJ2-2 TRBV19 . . TGTGCCAGCAGGGATAACACCGGGGAGCTGTTTTTT CASRDNTGELFF
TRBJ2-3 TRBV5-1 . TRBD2 TGCGCCAGCAGCCTCAAAGCGGGGGGCCTCACAGATACGCATTATTTT CASSLKAGGLTDTHYF
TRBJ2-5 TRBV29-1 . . TGCAGCGTTGAAATGAGGGCGGAGACCCAGTACTTC CSVEMRAETQYF
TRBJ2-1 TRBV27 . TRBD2 TGTGCCAGCAGCCCCACGGGCGGGAGGGCCGACCAGTTCTTC CASSPTGGRADQFF
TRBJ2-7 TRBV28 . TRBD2 TGTGCCAGCAGCCCCCGAGAACTAGCGGGAGGGCCCTCCCTTACGAGCTACGAGCAGTACTTC CASSPRELAGGPSLTSYEQYF
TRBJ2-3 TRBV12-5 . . TGTGCTAGTGGACTCGGACAGCACTCTAGCACAGATACGCAGTATTTT CASGLGQHSSTDTQYF
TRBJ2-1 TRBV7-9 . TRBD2 TGTGCCAGCAGCGGGGGACTAGACTCTTACAATGAGCAGTTCTTC CASSGGLDSYNEQFF
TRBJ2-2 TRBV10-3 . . TGTGCCATCAAAAGCGGATTGGAGGCCGGGGAGCTGTTTTTT CAIKSGLEAGELFF
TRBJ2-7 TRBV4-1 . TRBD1 TGCGCCAGCAGCCACCGTAGGACAGGGTACGAGCAGTACTTC CASSHRRTGYEQYF
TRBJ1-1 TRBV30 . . TGTGCCTGGAGTGCACAGGTCACTGAAGCTTTCTTT CAWSAQVTEAFF
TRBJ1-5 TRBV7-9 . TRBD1 TGTGCCAGCAGCCCCGGGACAGCCTTTAATCAGCCCCAGCATTTT CASSPGTAFNQPQHF
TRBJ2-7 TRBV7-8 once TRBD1 TGTGCCAGCAGCTTCCGGGACAGGGTATACGAGCAGTACTTC CASSFRDRVYEQYF
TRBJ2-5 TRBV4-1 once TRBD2 TGCGCCAGCAGTCATGGACTAGCGGGGGGGGCTCAAGAGACCCAGTACTTC CASSHGLAGGAQETQYF
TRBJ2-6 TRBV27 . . TGTGCCAGCAGTTTAGTCCCGGGATCTCTAGTGACTGGGGCCAACGTCCTGACTTTC CASSLVPGSLVTGANVLTF
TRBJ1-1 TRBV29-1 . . TGCAGCACCCAGGCCGGGGGATCGGACACTGAAGCTTTCTTT CSTQAGGSDTEAFF
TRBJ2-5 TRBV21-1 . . TGTGCCAGCAGCAAAGTGTCGCAGGGGGCCCAAGAGACCCAGTACTTC CASSKVSQGAQETQYF
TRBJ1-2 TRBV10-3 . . TGTGCCATCAGTGAAAGTTCCGGGGTTTACACCTTC CAISESSGVYTF
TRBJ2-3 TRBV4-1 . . TGCGCCAGCAGCCAAGCTCCCGAGCACAGGGATACAGATACGCAGTATTTT CASSQAPEHRDTDTQYF
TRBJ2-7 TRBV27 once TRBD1 TGTGCCAGCAGTTTGACAGGGGGCTACGAGCAGTACTTC CASSLTGGYEQYF
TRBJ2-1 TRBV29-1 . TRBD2 TGCAGCGTCGCGGCTTACCTAGCGGGGGGGCAGCTCAATGAGCAGTTCTTC CSVAAYLAGGQLNEQFF
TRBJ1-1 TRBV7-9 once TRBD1 TGTGCCAGCAGCCTAGGACAGGGGGGTGCTGAAGCTTTCTTT CASSLGQGGAEAFF
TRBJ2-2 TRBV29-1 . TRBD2 TGCAGCGACAAAATTTCTAGCGGAGAAGGGCTGAGGGAGCTGTTTTTT CSDKISSGEGLRELFF
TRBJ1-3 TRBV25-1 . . TGTGCCAGCAGTGATCCACAGGGACCTGGAAACACCATATATTTT CASSDPQGPGNTIYF
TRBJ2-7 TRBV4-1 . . TGCGCCAGCAGCCAAGCCGGGAAGGCCTACGAGCAGTACTTC CASSQAGKAYEQYF
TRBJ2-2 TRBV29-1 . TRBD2 TGCAGCGTTGGTTTGCGGGGGGGCCCCGGGGAGCTGTTTTTT CSVGLRGGPGELFF
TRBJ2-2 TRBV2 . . TGTGCCAGCAGTCTTCACACCGGGGAGCTGTTTTTT CASSLHTGELFF
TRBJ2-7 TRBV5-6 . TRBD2 TGTGCCAGCAGCTTGTATGGGGGACTAGCGTACGACTCCTACGAGCAGTACTTC CASSLYGGLAYDSYEQYF
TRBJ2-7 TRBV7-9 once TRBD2 TGTGCCAGCAGCCCAAGACTAGCGGGAGCTTTCGAGCAGTACTTC CASSPRLAGAFEQYF
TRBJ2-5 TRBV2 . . TGTGCCAGCAGTACAAAAGAGACCCAGTACTTC CASSTKETQYF
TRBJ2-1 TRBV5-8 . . TGTGCCAGCAGCCAGACAGACAATGAGCAGTTCTTC CASSQTDNEQFF
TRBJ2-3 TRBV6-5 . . TGTGCCAGCAGCGAGCAACCACTCACAGATACGCAGTATTTT CASSEQPLTDTQYF
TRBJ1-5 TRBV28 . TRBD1 TGTGCCAGCAGTTCCCTCAGGGGGCTAGTTGGCAATCAGCCCCAGCATTTT CASSSLRGLVGNQPQHF